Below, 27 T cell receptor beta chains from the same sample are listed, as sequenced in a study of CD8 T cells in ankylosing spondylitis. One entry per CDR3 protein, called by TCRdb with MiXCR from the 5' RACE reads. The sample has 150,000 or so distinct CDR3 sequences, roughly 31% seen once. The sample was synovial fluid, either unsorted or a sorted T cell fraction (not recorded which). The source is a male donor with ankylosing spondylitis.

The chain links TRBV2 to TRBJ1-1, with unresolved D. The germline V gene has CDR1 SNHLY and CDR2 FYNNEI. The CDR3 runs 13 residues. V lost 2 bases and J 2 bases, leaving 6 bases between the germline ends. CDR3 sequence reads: CASSERTNTEAFF. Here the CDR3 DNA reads TGTGCCAGCAGTGAAAGAACAAACACTGAAGCTTTCTTT.

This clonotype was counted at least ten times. The CDR3 bases are TGTGCCATCGGGGCCGAGGGGCTATCACCCCTCCACTTT. Amino acids: CAIGAEGLSPLHF. V usage is TRBV10-3 and J usage is TRBJ1-6; maybe TRBD1 (5 bases). V lost 8 bases and J 10 bases, leaving 15 bases between the germline ends. The CDR3 is 13 amino acids. The germline gives CDR1 ENHRY, CDR2 SYGVKD.

Written as DNA, the CDR3 is TGCGCCAGCAGCTTGATGGGTCACACTGAAGCTTTCTTT. Its protein is CASSLMGHTEAFF. The J gene is TRBJ1-1, the V gene TRBV5-1; D unresolved. In germline, CDR1 is SGHRS, CDR2 YFSETQ. The CDR3 runs to 13 residues. V was trimmed by 1 base and J by 3 bases, leaving 7 bases between them. Combining the CDR3 with reference TRBV5-1 and TRBJ1-1 gives the whole variable domain KAGVTQTPRYLIKTRGQQVTLSCSPISGHRSVSWYQQTPGQGLQFLFEYFSETQRNKGNFPGRFSGRQFSNSRSEMNVSTLELGDSALYLCASSLMGHTEAFFGQGTRLTVV.

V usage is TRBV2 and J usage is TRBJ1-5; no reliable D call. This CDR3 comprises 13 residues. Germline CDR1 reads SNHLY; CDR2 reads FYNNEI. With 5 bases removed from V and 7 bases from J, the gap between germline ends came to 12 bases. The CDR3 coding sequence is TGTGCCAGCAGTCCTGAGAGCCGCCAGCCCCAGCATTTT. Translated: CASSPESRQPQHF.

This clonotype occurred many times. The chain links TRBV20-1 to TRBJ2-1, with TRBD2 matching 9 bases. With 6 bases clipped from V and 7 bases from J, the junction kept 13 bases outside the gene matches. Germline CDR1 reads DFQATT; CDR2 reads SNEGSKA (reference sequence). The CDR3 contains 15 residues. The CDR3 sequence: CSARVAGATGNEQFF. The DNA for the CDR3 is TGCAGTGCCAGGGTAGCGGGGGCCACAGGGAATGAGCAGTTCTTC.

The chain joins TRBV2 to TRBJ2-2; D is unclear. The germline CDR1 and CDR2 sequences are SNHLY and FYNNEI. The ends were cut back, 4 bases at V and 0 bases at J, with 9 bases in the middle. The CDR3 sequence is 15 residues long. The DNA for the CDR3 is TGTGCCAGCAGTGTTACACGGACGAACACCGGGGAGCTGTTTTTT. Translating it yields CASSVTRTNTGELFF.

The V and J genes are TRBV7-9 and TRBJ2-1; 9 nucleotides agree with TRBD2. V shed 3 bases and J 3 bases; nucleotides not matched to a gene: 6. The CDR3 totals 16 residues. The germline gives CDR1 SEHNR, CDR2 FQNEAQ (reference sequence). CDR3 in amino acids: CASSLRGGGDYNEQFF. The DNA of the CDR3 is TGTGCCAGCAGCTTGCGCGGCGGGGGGGACTACAATGAGCAGTTCTTC.

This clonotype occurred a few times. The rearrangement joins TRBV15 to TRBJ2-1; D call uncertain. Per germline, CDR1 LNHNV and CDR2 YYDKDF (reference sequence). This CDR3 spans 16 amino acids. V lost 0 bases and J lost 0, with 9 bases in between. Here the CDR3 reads CATSRDRTTSYNEQFF. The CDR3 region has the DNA TGTGCCACCAGCAGAGATCGTACTACCTCCTACAATGAGCAGTTCTTC.

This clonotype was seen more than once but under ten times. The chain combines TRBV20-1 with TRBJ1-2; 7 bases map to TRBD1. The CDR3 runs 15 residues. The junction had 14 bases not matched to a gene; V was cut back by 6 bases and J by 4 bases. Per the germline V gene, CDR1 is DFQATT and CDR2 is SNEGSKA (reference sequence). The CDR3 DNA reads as TGCAGTGCCAAGTATCCGGGACAGCTGGTCTATGGCTACACCTTC. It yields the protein CSAKYPGQLVYGYTF.

The CDR3 protein is CASRTYRDTGELFF. The CDR3 coding sequence is TGTGCCAGCAGAACCTACCGCGACACCGGGGAGCTGTTTTTT. The chain links TRBV7-3 to TRBJ2-2, with D unclear. The CDR3 covers 14 residues. The V end lost 6 bases, the J end lost 3 bases, and 11 bases lay between the germline ends. Germline-derived CDR1 and CDR2 are SGHTA and FQGTGA.

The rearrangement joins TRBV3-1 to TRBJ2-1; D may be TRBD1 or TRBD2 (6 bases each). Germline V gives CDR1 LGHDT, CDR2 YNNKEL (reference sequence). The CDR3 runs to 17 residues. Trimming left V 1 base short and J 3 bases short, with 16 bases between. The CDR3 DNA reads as TGTGCCAGCAGCCAAGTCCTTCGGGGGCTCAACTACAATGAGCAGTTCTTC. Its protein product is CASSQVLRGLNYNEQFF.

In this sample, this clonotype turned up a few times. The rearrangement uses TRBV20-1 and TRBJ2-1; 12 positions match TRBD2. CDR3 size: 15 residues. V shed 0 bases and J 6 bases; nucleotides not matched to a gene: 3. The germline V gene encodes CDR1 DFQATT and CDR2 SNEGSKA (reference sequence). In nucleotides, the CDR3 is TGCAGTGCTAGAGACCTAGCGGGGGGGCTCAATGAGCAGTTCTTC. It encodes CSARDLAGGLNEQFF.

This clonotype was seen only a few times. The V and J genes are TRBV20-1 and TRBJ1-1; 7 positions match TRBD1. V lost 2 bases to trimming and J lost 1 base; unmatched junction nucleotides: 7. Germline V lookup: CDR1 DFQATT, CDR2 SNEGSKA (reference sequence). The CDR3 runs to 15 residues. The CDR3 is CSARLREGANTEAFF. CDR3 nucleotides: TGCAGTGCTAGATTAAGGGAGGGGGCGAACACTGAAGCTTTCTTT.

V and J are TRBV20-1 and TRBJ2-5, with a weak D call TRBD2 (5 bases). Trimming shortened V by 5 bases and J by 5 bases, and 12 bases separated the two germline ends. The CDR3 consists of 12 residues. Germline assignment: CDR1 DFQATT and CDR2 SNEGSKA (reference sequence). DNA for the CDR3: TGCAGTGCTTTAACTAGATCGGAGACCCAGTACTTC. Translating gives CSALTRSETQYF.

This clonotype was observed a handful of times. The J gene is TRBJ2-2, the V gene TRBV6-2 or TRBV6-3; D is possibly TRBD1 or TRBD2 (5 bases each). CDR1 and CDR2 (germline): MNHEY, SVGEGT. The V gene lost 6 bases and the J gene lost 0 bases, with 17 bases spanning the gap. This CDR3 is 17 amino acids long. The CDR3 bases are TGTGCCAGCAGCTTCGTAATAGGGACCGCGAACACCGGGGAGCTGTTTTTT. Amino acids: CASSFVIGTANTGELFF.

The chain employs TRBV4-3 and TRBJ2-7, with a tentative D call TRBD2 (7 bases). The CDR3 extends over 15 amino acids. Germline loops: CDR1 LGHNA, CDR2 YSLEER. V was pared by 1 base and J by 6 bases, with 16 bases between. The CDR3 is CASSQGGGGAFEQYF. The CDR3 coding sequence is TGCGCCAGCAGCCAAGGGGGTGGGGGGGCTTTCGAGCAGTACTTC.

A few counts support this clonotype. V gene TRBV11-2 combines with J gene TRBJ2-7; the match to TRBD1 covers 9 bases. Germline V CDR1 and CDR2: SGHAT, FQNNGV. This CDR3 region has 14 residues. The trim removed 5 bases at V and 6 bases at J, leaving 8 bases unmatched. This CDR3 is CASSPPGQGGEQYF. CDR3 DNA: TGTGCCAGCAGCCCCCCGGGACAGGGAGGCGAGCAGTACTTC.

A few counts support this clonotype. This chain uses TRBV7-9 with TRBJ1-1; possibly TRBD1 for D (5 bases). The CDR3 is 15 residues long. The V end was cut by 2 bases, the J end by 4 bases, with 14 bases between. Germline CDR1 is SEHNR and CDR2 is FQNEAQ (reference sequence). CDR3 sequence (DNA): TGTGCCAGCAGCTTAATTGGACAATTGGCCACTGAAGCTTTCTTT. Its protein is CASSLIGQLATEAFF.

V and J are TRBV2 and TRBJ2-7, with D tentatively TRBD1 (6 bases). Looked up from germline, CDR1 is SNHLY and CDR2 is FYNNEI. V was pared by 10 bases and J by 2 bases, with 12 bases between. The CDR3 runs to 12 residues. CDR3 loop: CATRDTTYEQYF. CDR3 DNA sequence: TGTGCCACCCGGGACACTACCTACGAGCAGTACTTC.

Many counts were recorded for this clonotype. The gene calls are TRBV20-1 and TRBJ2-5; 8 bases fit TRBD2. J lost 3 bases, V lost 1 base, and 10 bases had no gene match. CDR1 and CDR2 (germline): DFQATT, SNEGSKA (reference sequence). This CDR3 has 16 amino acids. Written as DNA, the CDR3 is TGCAGTGCTAGAGGTCCCGGGGGCGGGAGGAAAGAGACCCAGTACTTC. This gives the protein CSARGPGGGRKETQYF.

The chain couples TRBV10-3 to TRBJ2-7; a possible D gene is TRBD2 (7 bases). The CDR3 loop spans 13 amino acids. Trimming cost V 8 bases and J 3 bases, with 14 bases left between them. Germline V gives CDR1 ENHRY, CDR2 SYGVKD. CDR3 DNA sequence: TGTGCCATCGGGGGGGACACCTACTACGAGCAGTACTTC. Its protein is CAIGGDTYYEQYF.

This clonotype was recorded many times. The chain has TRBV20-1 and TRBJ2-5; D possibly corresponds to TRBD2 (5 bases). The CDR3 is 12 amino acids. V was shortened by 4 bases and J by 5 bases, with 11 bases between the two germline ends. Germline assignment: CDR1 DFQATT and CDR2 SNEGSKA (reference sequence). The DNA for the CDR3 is TGCAGTGCTATAGAGACGGGGGAGACCCAGTACTTC. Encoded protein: CSAIETGETQYF.

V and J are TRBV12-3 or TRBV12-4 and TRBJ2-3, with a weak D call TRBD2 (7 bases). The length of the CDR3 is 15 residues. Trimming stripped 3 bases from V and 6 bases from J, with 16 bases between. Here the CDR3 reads CASSFAGAQGDTQYF. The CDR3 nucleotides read TGTGCCAGCAGTTTTGCGGGGGCCCAAGGGGATACGCAGTATTTT.

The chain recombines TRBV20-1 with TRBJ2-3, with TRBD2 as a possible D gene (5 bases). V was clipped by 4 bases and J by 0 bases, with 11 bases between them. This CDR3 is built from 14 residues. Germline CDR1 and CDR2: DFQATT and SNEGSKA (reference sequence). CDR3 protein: CSAITSLSTDTQYF. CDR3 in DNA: TGCAGTGCTATAACTAGTCTTAGCACAGATACGCAGTATTTT.

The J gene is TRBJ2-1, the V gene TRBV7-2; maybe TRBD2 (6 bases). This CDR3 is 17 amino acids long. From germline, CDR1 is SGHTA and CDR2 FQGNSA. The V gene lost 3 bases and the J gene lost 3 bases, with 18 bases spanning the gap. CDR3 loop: CASSLAGIQFGYNEQFF. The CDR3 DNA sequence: TGTGCCAGCAGCTTGGCGGGAATTCAGTTTGGCTACAATGAGCAGTTCTTC.

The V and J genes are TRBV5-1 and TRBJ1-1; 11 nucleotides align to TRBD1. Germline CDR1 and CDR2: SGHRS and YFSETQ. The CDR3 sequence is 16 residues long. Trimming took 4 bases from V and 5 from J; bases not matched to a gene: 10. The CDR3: CASSPGQGDPGTEAFF. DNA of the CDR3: TGCGCCAGCAGCCCGGGACAGGGGGATCCTGGTACTGAAGCTTTCTTT.

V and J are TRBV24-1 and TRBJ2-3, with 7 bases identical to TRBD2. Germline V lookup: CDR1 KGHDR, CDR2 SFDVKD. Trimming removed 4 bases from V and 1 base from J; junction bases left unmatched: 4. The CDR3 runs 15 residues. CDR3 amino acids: CATSDKRGGTDTQYF. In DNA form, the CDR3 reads TGTGCCACCAGTGACAAGCGGGGTGGCACAGATACGCAGTATTTT.